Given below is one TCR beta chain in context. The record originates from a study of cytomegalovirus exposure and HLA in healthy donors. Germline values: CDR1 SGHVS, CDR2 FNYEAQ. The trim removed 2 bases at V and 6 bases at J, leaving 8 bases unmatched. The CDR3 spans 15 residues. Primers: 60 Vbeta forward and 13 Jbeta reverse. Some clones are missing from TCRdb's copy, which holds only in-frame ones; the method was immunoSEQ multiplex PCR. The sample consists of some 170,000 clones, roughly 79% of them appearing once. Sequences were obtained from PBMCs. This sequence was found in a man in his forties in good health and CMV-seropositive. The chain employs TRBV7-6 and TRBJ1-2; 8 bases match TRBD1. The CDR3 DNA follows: TGTGCCAGCAGCTTAACAGGGGGGGAAGTAGATGGCTACACCTTC. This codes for CASSLTGGEVDGYTF.